The T cell receptor (beta chain) under discussion was sequenced for a study of blood T cells in healthy people across ages. Per germline, CDR1 SGHTA and CDR2 FQGNSA. This CDR3 has 13 amino acids. Between the trimmed V and J ends, which lost 0 bases and 0 bases, there was a span of 3 bases. This clonotype was detected many times. The target antigen is unknown. Then a second PCR, running about 6 to 11 cycles, was carried out with a sample-barcoded 5' primer and a J-beta primer mix. Every sample gave at least 2.5 million paired-end reads containing CDR3. MiXCR, run by TCRdb on the 5' RACE reads, gives a single entry per CDR3 protein. The profile shows about 1.8 million distinct CDR3 sequences, around half of them singletons. Study-wide results and caveats: Roughly linear age-related decline in beta diversity appeared, significant by age approximately 41.

The sequence was collected from a woman aged 40-49 years in good health. The V and J genes are TRBV7-2 and TRBJ2-7; D unclear. What was sequenced was blood. The CDR3 spells CASSLAISYEQYF. CDR3 DNA: TGTGCCAGCAGCTTAGCAATCTCCTACGAGCAGTACTTC.